This TCR beta chain was captured by sequencing in a study of beta chain features in type 1 diabetes. Turning to the study itself: The patients were much like the healthy donors in age, gender and cell yields.

The entirety of the isolated RNA underwent reverse transcription, so expressed TCRB transcripts were sequenced. Repertoires were generated with immunoSEQ multiplex PCR, while TCRdb's copy carries only in-frame clones and drops some. The sample carries under 450,000 clones, about 14% recorded once. This clone occurred many times. Sequences were obtained from naive CD4+ T cells from blood. The clonotype comes from a man aged 25 to 40 in good health.

The CDR3 spells CAWAGLASNEQFF. CDR3 coding DNA: TGTGCCTGGGCCGGACTAGCTAGCAATGAGCAGTTCTTC. The V and J genes are TRBV30 and TRBJ2-1, with 8 bases aligning to TRBD2. Germline V gene data show CDR1 as GTSNPN and CDR2 as SVGIG (reference sequence). The CDR3 length is 13 residues. The V segment lost 5 bases and the J segment 6 bases; nucleotides outside the gene matches: 6.